This T cell receptor beta chain stems from a study of blood T cell repertoires in COVID-19. The wider study: The United States, Italy and Spain were the sources of the acute and convalescent COVID-19 samples. From T cells, B-cell-depleted T cells, or PBMCs came the material, which was cDNA or gDNA.

Methods used by the authors: Nucleated cell counts were estimated from reference gene primer amplification. Sequencing was performed with immunoSEQ multiplex PCR; in TCRdb, only in-frame clones are kept and a portion is missing. V, J and clone size are taken as reported in that table, and D and trimming were inferred from the DNA itself. The sample shows 230,000 or so clones, roughly 80% of them seen only once. During active infection, Seattle patients enrolled and were then monitored through disease. Trimming removed 6 bases at V and 7 bases at J, with 16 bases between. The CDR3 spans 13 residues. Germline V gives CDR1 MNHEY, CDR2 SMNVEV (reference sequence).

The receptor was isolated from a woman aged 80 or over with COVID-19, enrolled during active disease. The rearrangement uses TRBV27 and TRBJ2-7, with D possibly TRBD2 on 5 matching bases. The sample comprised peripheral blood. The CDR3 region is CASSRLGVGEQYF. The CDR3 DNA reads as TGTGCCAGCAGCCGCCTCGGGGTCGGGGAGCAGTACTTC.